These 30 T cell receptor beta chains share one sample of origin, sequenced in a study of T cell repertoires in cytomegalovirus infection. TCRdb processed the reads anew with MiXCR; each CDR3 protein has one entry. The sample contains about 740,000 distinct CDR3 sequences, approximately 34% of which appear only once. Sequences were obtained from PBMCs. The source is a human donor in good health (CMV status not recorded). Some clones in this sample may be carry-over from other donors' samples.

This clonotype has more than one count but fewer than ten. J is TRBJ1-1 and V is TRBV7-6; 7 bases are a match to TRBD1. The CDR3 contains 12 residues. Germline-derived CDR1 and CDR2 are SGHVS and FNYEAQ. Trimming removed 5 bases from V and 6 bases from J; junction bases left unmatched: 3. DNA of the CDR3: TGTGCCAGCAGCATGGGACAGTCTGAAGCTTTCTTT. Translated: CASSMGQSEAFF.

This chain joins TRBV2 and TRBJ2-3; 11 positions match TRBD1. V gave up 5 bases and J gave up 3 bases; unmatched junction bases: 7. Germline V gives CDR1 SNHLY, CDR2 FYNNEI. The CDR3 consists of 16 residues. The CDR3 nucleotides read TGTGCCAGCAGTCGGACAGGGGGCTTTGGTACAGATACGCAGTATTTT. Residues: CASSRTGGFGTDTQYF.

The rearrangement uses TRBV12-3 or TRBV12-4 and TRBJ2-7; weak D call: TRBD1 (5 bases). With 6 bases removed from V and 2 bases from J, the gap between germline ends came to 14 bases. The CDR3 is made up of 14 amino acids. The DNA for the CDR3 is TGTGCCAGCAGCTCCGCAGGGATCCCCTACGAGCAGTACTTC. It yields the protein CASSSAGIPYEQYF.

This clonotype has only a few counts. The CDR3 DNA reads as TGTGCCAGCAGCTTAGCCCCCAGGGTGGGTGAGCAGTACTTC. This gives the protein CASSLAPRVGEQYF. This rearrangement joins TRBV11-2 to TRBJ2-7; possibly TRBD1 for D (5 bases). Trimming pared 1 base from V and 7 bases from J, leaving 14 bases between. CDR1 and CDR2 (germline): SGHAT, FQNNGV. The CDR3 extends over 14 amino acids.

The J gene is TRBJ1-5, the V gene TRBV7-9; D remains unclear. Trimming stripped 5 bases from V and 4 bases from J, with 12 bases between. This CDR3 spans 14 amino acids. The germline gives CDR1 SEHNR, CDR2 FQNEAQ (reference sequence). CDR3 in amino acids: CASSPWTDNQPQHF. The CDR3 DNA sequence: TGTGCCAGCAGCCCCTGGACGGATAATCAGCCCCAGCATTTT.

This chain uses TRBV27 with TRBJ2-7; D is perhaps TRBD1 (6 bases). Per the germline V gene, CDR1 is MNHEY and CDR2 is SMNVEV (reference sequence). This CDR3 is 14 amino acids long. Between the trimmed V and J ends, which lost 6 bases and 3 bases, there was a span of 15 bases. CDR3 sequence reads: CASRTGTHDYEQYF. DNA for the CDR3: TGTGCCAGCAGGACCGGGACACATGACTACGAGCAGTACTTC.

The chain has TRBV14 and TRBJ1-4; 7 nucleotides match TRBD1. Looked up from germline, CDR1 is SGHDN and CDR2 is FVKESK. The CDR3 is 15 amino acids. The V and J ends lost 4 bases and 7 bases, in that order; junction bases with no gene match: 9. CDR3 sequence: CASSLRQGLREKLFF. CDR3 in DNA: TGTGCCAGCAGCCTAAGACAGGGCCTCCGTGAAAAACTGTTTTTT. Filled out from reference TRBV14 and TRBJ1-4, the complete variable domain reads EAGVTQFPSHSVIEKGQTVTLRCDPISGHDNLYWYRRVMGKEIKFLLHFVKESKQDESGMPNNRFLAERTGGTYSTLKVQPAELEDSGVYFCASSLRQGLREKLFFGSGTQLSVL.

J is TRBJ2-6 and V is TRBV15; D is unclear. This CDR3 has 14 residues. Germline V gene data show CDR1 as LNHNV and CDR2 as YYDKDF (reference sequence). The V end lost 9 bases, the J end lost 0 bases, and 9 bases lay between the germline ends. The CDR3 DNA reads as TGTGCCACAACCAGAACCTCTGGGGCCAACGTCCTGACTTTC. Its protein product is CATTRTSGANVLTF.

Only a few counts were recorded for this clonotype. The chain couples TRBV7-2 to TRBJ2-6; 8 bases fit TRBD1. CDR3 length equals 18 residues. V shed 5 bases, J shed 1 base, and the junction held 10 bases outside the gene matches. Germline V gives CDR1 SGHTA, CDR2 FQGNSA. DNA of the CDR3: TGTGCCAGCAGCACCGGACAGGGAACTTTATCTGGGGCCAACGTCCTGACTTTC. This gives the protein CASSTGQGTLSGANVLTF.

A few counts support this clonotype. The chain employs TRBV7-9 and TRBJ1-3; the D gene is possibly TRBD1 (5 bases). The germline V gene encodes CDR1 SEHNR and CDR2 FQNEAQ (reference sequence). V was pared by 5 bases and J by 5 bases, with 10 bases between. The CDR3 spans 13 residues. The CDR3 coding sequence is TGTGCCAGCAGCAGGGGACCCCGAAACACCATATATTTT. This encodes CASSRGPRNTIYF.

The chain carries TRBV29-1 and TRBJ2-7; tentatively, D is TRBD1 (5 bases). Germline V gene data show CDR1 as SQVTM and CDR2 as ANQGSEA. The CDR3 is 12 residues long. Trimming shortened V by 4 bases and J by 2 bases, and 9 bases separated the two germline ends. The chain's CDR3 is CSVGTDTYEQYF. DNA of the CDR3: TGCAGCGTTGGGACGGACACCTACGAGCAGTACTTC.

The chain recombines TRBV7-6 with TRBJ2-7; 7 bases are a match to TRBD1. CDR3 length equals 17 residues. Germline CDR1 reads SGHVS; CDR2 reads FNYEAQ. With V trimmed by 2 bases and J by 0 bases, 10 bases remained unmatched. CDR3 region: CASSLSGVRGFSYEQYF. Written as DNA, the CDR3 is TGTGCCAGCAGCTTAAGTGGGGTCAGGGGGTTCTCCTACGAGCAGTACTTC.

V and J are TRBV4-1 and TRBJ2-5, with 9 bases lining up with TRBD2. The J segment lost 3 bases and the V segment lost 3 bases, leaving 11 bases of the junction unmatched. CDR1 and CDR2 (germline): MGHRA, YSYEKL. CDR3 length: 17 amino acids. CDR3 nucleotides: TGCGCCAGCAGCCACCCCAGGGTAGGACTAGCGAAAGAGACCCAGTACTTC. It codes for CASSHPRVGLAKETQYF.

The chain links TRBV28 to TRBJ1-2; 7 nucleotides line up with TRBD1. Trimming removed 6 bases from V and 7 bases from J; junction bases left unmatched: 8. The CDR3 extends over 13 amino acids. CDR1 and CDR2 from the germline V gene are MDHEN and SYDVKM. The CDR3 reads CASSSGTASGYTF. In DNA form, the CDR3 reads TGTGCCAGCAGCTCCGGGACAGCCTCTGGCTACACCTTC.

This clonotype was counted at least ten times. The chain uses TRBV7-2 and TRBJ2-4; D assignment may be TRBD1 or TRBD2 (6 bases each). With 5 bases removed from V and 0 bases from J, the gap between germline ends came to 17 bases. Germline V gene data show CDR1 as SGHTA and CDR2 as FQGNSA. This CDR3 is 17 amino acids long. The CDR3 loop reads CASSMTVRGQAKNIQYF. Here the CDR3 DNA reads TGTGCCAGCAGCATGACAGTACGGGGGCAAGCCAAAAACATTCAGTACTTC.

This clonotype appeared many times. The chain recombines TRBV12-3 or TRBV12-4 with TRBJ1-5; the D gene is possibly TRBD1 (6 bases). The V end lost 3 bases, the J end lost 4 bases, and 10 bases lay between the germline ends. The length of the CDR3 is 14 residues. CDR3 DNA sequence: TGTGCCAGCAGTTTTGTGGGGGCGAATCAGCCCCAGCATTTT. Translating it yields CASSFVGANQPQHF.

The CDR3 here is CSVRVAGSEQYF. CDR3 DNA: TGCAGTGTAAGGGTAGCGGGAAGCGAGCAGTACTTC. This sequence joins TRBV20-1 and TRBJ2-7; 8 bases match TRBD2. Per the germline V gene, CDR1 is DFQATT and CDR2 is SNEGSKA (reference sequence). The CDR3 has 12 residues. V lost 7 bases, J lost 6 bases, and 8 bases stayed unmatched.

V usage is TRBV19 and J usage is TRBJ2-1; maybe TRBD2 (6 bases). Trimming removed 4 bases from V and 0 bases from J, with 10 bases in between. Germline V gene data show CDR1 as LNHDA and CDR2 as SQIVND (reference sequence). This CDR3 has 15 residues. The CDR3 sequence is CASSTSDYSYNEQFF. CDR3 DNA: TGTGCCAGTAGTACCTCGGACTACTCCTACAATGAGCAGTTCTTC.

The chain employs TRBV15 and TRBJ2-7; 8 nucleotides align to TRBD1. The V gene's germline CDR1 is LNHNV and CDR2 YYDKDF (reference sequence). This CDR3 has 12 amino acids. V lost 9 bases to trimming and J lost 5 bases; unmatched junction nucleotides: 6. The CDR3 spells CATSTGVNEQYF. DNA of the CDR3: TGTGCCACTTCGACAGGGGTCAACGAGCAGTACTTC.

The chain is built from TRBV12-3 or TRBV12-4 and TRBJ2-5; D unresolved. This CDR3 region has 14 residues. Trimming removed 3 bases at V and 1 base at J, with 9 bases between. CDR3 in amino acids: CASSFQQLQETQYF. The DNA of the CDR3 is TGTGCCAGCAGTTTCCAACAGCTCCAAGAGACCCAGTACTTC.

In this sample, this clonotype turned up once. The CDR3 loop reads CATRGEPLHF. CDR3 nucleotides: TGTGCCACCAGAGGGGAACCCCTCCACTTT. The chain couples TRBV15 to TRBJ1-6; a weak D match, TRBD1 (5 bases). The V gene's germline CDR1 is LNHNV and CDR2 YYDKDF (reference sequence). V lost 6 bases, J lost 12 bases, and 6 bases lay in between. CDR3 length: 10 residues.

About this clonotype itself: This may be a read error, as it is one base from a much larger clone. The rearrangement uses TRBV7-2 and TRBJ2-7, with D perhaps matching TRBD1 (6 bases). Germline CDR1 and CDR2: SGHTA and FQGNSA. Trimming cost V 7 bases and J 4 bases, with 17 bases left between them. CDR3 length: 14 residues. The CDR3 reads CASTEGGPVYEQYF. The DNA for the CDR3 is TGTGCCAGCACCGAAGGGGGACCTGTGTACGAGCAGTACTTC. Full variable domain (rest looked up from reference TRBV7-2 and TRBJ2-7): GAGVSQSPSNKVTEKGKDVELRCDPISGHTALYWYRQSLGQGLEFLIYFQGNSAPDKSGLPSDRFSAERTGGSVSTLTIQRTQQEDSAVYLCASTEGGPVYEQYFGPGTRLTVT.

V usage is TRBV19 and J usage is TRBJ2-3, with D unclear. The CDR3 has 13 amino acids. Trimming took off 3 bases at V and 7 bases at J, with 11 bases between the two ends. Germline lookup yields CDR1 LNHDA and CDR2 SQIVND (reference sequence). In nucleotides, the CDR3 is TGTGCCAGTAGTATCTCGCGGTTTAATACGCAGTATTTT. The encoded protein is CASSISRFNTQYF.

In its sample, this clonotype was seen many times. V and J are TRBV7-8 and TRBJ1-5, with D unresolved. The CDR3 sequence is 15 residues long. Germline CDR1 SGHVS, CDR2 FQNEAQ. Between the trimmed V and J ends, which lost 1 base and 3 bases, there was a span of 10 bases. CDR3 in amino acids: CASSLDFGINQPQHF. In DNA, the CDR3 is TGTGCCAGCAGCTTAGATTTCGGAATCAATCAGCCCCAGCATTTT. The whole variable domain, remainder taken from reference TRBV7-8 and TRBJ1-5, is GAGVSQSPRYKVAKRGQDVALRCDPISGHVSLFWYQQALGQGPEFLTYFQNEAQLDKSGLPSDRFFAERPEGSVSTLKIQRTQQEDSAVYLCASSLDFGINQPQHFGDGTRLSIL.

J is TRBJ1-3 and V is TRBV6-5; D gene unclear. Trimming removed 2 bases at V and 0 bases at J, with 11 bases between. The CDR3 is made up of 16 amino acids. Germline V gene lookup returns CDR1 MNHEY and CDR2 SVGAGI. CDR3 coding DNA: TGTGCCAGCAGTTACGATACTATCAACTCTGGAAACACCATATATTTT. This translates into CASSYDTINSGNTIYF.

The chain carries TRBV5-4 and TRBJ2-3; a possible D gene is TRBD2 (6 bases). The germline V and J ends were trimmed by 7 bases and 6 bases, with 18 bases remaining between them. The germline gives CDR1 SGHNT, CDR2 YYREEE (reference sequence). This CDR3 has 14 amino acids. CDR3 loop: CASPREWRKDTQYF. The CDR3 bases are TGTGCCAGCCCCCGGGAGTGGCGAAAGGATACGCAGTATTTT.

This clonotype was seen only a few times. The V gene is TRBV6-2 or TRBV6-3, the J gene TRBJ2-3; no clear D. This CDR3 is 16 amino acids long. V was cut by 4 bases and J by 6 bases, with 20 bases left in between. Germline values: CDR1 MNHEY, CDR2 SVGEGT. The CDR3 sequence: CASSLGSTKLGDTQYF. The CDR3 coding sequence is TGTGCCAGCAGTTTGGGATCTACAAAACTCGGGGATACGCAGTATTTT.

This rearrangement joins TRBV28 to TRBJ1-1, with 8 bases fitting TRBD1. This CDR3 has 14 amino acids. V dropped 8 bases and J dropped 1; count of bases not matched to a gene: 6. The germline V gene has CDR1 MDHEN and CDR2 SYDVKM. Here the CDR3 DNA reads TGTGCCAGCGGTGGACAGGGATCGAACACTGAAGCTTTCTTT. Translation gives CASGGQGSNTEAFF.

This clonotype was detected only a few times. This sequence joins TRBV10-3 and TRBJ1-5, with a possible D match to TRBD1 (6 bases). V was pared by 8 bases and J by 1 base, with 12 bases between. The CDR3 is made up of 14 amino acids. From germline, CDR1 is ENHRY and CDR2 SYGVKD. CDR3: CAISTGVSNQPQHF. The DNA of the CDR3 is TGTGCCATCTCGACAGGAGTAAGCAATCAGCCCCAGCATTTT.

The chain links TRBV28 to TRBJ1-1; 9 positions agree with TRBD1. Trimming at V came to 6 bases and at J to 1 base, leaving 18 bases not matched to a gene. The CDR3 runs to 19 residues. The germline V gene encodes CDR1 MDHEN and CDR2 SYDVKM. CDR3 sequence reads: CASRPGQGANSPKNTEAFF. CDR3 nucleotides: TGTGCCAGCAGGCCGGGACAGGGAGCGAATTCACCGAAGAACACTGAAGCTTTCTTT.